The rows below give T cell receptor beta chains drawn from one sample of a study of graft-versus-host responses after intestinal transplantation. These TCRs are of unknown antigen specificity. Produced via immunoSEQ multiplex PCR; TCRdb's table is partial and in-frame only. The table includes about 100,000 clones, about 91% detected once. Specimen: unstimulated CD4+ T cells sorted from spleen or lymph node cells, collected before transplant. Receptors originate from a human donor who was the organ donor for an intestinal transplant. Both conserved end residues are trimmed from each CDR3. The order of the fields is V gene, J gene, clone size, CDR3 protein. Rows may omit the clone size; those that give it use once, few, many or a size class.

TRBV6-4,TRBJ1-4,NA,ASSDSIGRGHEKLF
TRBV11-2,TRBJ2-7,NA,ASAGTSGNREQY
TRBV21-1,TRBJ2-5,NA,ASSKVRDRVGKETQY
TRBV7-9,TRBJ2-2,NA,ASTRQGRGSGELF
TRBV7-9,TRBJ1-6,few,ASSLGLPGTTSSPLH
TRBV7-7,TRBJ2-1,NA,ASSFGTGLYNEQF
TRBV2,TRBJ1-1,once,ASRPATTGGTEAF
TRBV6-6,TRBJ2-5,NA,ASSWTGTQQTQY
TRBV6-1,TRBJ1-1,NA,ASSYLGPYTEAF
TRBV5-4,TRBJ2-3,NA,ASSDTDTQY
TRBV7-6,TRBJ2-3,NA,ASSFGGSGNADTQY
TRBV6-5,TRBJ1-5,NA,ASRGTKNQPQH
TRBV2,TRBJ1-4,NA,ASSEQSEKLF
TRBV6-5,TRBJ2-7,NA,ASRTGTGRSYEQY
TRBV21-1,TRBJ2-7,few,ASSILTGGSYEQY
TRBV29-1,TRBJ1-2,NA,SVGQGRFSGYT
TRBV2,TRBJ2-3,NA,ASSKLGLASTDTQY
TRBV27,TRBJ2-3,NA,ASSSRLAGTDTQY
TRBV11-1,TRBJ2-4,few,ASSLAGQENIQY
TRBV11-2,TRBJ2-3,NA,ASSTPSTDTQY